What follows are 5 T cell receptor beta chains derived from one specimen sequenced in a study of cytomegalovirus exposure and HLA in healthy donors. Here immunoSEQ multiplex PCR was the method, and the copy in TCRdb shows in-frame clones only, minus some. The table records over 75,000 clones, 85% of them present only once. Specimen: PBMCs. These receptors were obtained from a man aged 18 to 29 in good health and CMV-seropositive.

This chain connects TRBV10-3 to TRBJ2-3; D call uncertain. The CDR3 runs 14 residues. With 5 bases removed from V and 4 bases from J, the gap between germline ends came to 13 bases. The germline V gene encodes CDR1 ENHRY and CDR2 SYGVKD. CDR3 amino acids: CAISLGPGPDTQYF. The CDR3, as DNA: TGTGCCATCAGTTTGGGCCCCGGCCCAGATACGCAGTATTTT.

CDR3 amino acids: CASSSPGNPYEQYF. As DNA, the CDR3 is TGTGCCAGCAGTTCACCAGGGAATCCCTACGAGCAGTACTTC. This chain connects TRBV28 to TRBJ2-7; D is possibly TRBD1 (5 bases). The germline V and J ends were trimmed by 4 bases and 2 bases, with 12 bases remaining between them. The germline V gene has CDR1 MDHEN and CDR2 SYDVKM. The CDR3 totals 14 residues.

The gene calls are TRBV9 and TRBJ1-1; D gene ambiguous. The CDR3 runs to 13 residues. V was trimmed by 0 bases and J by 10 bases, leaving 13 bases between them. Germline assignment: CDR1 SGDLS and CDR2 YYNGEE. In DNA, the CDR3 is TGTGCCAGCAGCGTAGAGGTAAAGGAGGGAGCTTTCTTT. This translates into CASSVEVKEGAFF. The full variable domain, completed using reference TRBV9 and TRBJ1-1, is DSGVTQTPKHLITATGQRVTLRCSPRSGDLSVYWYQQSLDQGLQFLIQYYNGEERAKGNILERFSAQQFPDLHSELNLSSLELGDSALYFCASSVEVKEGAFFGQGTRLTVV.

The rearrangement uses TRBV6-6 and TRBJ2-7, with D maybe TRBD2 (5 bases). The V and J ends lost 2 bases and 3 bases respectively, with 17 bases between them. CDR3 length equals 16 residues. Germline assignment: CDR1 MNHNY and CDR2 SVGAGI (reference sequence). The CDR3 here is CASSYRSTSEDYEQYF. In DNA form, the CDR3 reads TGTGCCAGCAGTTACCGATCTACTTCGGAGGACTACGAGCAGTACTTC.

The chain couples TRBV30 to TRBJ1-4; 9 bases fit TRBD1. V was pared by 3 bases and J by 8 bases, with 10 bases of the junction left unmatched. Germline loops: CDR1 GTSNPN, CDR2 SVGIG (reference sequence). This CDR3 has 15 amino acids. The DNA of the CDR3 is TGTGCCTGGAGCATTCCGGGACAGGGAGGAGAAAAACTGTTTTTT. Amino acid sequence: CAWSIPGQGGEKLFF. The complete variable domain, with remaining parts taken from reference TRBV30 and TRBJ1-4, reads SQTIHQWPATLVQPVGSPLSLECTVEGTSNPNLYWYRQAAGRGLQLLFYSVGIGQISSEVPQNLSASRPQDRQFILSSKKLLLSDSGFYLCAWSIPGQGGEKLFFGSGTQLSVL.